The sequence of this T cell receptor beta chain was determined in a study of blood T cell repertoires in COVID-19. The overall study: Samples taken during acute and convalescent COVID-19 were collected in the United States, Italy and Spain. Nucleic acid was either cDNA or gDNA, and it came from T cells, B-cell-depleted T cells, or PBMCs.

The CDR3 loop spans 13 amino acids. Germline CDR1 and CDR2: SGDLS and YYNGEE. V lost 5 bases to trimming and J lost 0 bases; unmatched junction nucleotides: 1. In the authors' methods: Reference gene primer amplification in the assay estimated nucleated cell counts. Measured with immunoSEQ multiplex PCR; TCRdb has only the in-frame clones, and not every one. V and J calls plus clone size are reproduced from that table; the DNA served to infer D and trimming. The sample contains some 130,000 clones, more than 60% of which appear only once. Sequenced material: peripheral blood. The chain links TRBV9 to TRBJ1-2; the match to TRBD1 covers 7 bases. The source of this sequence is a woman between 65 and 79 years old with acute or convalescent COVID-19. CDR3: CASSGTANYGYTF. The CDR3, as DNA: TGTGCCAGCAGTGGGACAGCTAACTATGGCTACACCTTC.